The 3 T cell receptor beta chains given below trace back to one sample, sequenced in a study of identical twins. TCRdb passed the 5' RACE reads through MiXCR, listing each CDR3 protein once. The sample lists roughly 1.6 million distinct CDR3 sequences, around 33% occurring once. Sequenced sample: cord blood. These receptors were taken from a newborn girl in good health.

This clonotype appeared a few times. The rearrangement joins TRBV20-1 to TRBJ1-3; perhaps TRBD1 as D (6 bases). The CDR3 covers 14 residues. V gave up 3 bases and J gave up 1 base, with 10 bases separating them. The germline V gene has CDR1 DFQATT and CDR2 SNEGSKA (reference sequence). CDR3 protein: CSASRGQSGNTIYF. In DNA, the CDR3 is TGCAGTGCTAGCCGGGGGCAGTCTGGAAACACCATATATTTT.

This clonotype was counted a few times. The chain links TRBV20-1 to TRBJ2-1, with 10 bases fitting TRBD2. Germline CDR1 and CDR2: DFQATT and SNEGSKA (reference sequence). V shed 5 bases, J shed 0 bases, and the junction held 16 bases outside the gene matches. The length of the CDR3 is 19 residues. The CDR3 spells CSALLWVTGLAASYNEQFF. The CDR3 bases are TGCAGTGCTCTATTATGGGTGACTGGACTAGCGGCCTCCTACAATGAGCAGTTCTTC.

Only a few counts were recorded for this clonotype. The chain links TRBV7-9 to TRBJ2-3, with 12 bases identical to TRBD2. The J segment lost 0 bases and the V segment lost 5 bases, leaving 9 bases of the junction unmatched. The germline gives CDR1 SEHNR, CDR2 FQNEAQ (reference sequence). The CDR3 runs to 18 residues. The CDR3 sequence: CASSPKTTSGGSTDTQYF. CDR3 DNA: TGTGCCAGCAGCCCCAAAACGACTAGCGGGGGAAGCACAGATACGCAGTATTTT.